Presented here are 8 T cell receptor beta chains from one specimen sequenced in a study of cytomegalovirus exposure and HLA in healthy donors. Sequencing used immunoSEQ multiplex PCR; TCRdb keeps in-frame clones, though not all of them. The sample yields about 160,000 clones, roughly 96% seen once. Sequenced input: PBMCs. The receptors here all came from a young woman in good health and CMV-seronegative.

The V gene is TRBV27, the J gene TRBJ1-2, with 10 bases that match TRBD1. Germline lookup yields CDR1 MNHEY and CDR2 SMNVEV (reference sequence). V trimming: 4 bases; J trimming: 7 bases; junction bases outside the gene matches: 6. CDR3 length: 14 amino acids. CDR3 nucleotide sequence: TGTGCCAGCAGTTCCCTGGACAGGGGGGGTGGCTACACCTTC. It translates to CASSSLDRGGGYTF.

The chain links TRBV9 to TRBJ2-5, with 7 nucleotides matching TRBD2. Germline loops: CDR1 SGDLS, CDR2 YYNGEE. V gave up 3 bases and J gave up 1 base; unmatched junction bases: 6. The CDR3 has 15 residues. CDR3 residues: CASSGRGGIQETQYF. The CDR3 DNA reads TGTGCCAGCAGCGGACGCGGGGGTATCCAAGAGACCCAGTACTTC. The full variable domain, completed using reference TRBV9 and TRBJ2-5, is DSGVTQTPKHLITATGQRVTLRCSPRSGDLSVYWYQQSLDQGLQFLIQYYNGEERAKGNILERFSAQQFPDLHSELNLSSLELGDSALYFCASSGRGGIQETQYFGPGTRLLVL.

The chain recombines TRBV9 with TRBJ2-2; D call uncertain. CDR1 SGDLS and CDR2 YYNGEE come from the germline V gene. The CDR3 totals 14 residues. Deletions cut 0 bases from V and 0 bases from J, with 3 bases between. The CDR3 DNA reads TGTGCCAGCAGCGTAGTCTCGAACACCGGGGAGCTGTTTTTT. It specifies CASSVVSNTGELFF.

The rearrangement links TRBV5-8 to TRBJ1-2; 9 nucleotides match TRBD1. The CDR3 sequence is 19 residues long. Germline V lookup: CDR1 SGHTS, CDR2 YDEGEE. V lost 0 bases to trimming and J lost 1 base; unmatched junction nucleotides: 13. CDR3 sequence (DNA): TGTGCCAGCAGCTTGGCCAAAATCTCGACAGGGGGAAGTAACTATGGCTACACCTTC. This gives the protein CASSLAKISTGGSNYGYTF.

The CDR3 DNA reads TGTGCCAGCAGTTACTCTGGGACAGGACGGACCGGGGAGCTGTTTTTT. It is translated as CASSYSGTGRTGELFF. The chain joins TRBV6-6 to TRBJ2-2, with 8 bases aligning to TRBD1. V lost 0 bases to trimming and J lost 5 bases; unmatched junction nucleotides: 5. Germline CDR1 and CDR2: MNHNY and SVGAGI (reference sequence). The CDR3 has 16 amino acids.

The rearrangement joins TRBV7-9 to TRBJ1-5; D gene ambiguous. This CDR3 comprises 14 residues. CDR1 SEHNR and CDR2 FQNEAQ come from the germline V gene (reference sequence). Trimming removed 10 bases from V and 1 base from J, with 14 bases in between. CDR3 amino acids: CAISAKTSNQPQHF. The CDR3, as DNA: TGTGCCATCTCAGCCAAGACAAGCAATCAGCCCCAGCATTTT.

The chain carries TRBV19 and TRBJ1-2, with TRBD1 matching over 7 bases. V lost 6 bases and J lost 4; bases outside the gene matches: 5. CDR1 and CDR2 (germline): LNHDA, SQIVND (reference sequence). The CDR3 is 13 residues long. CDR3 protein: CASRRQGLYGYTF. CDR3 coding DNA: TGTGCCAGTAGGCGACAGGGTCTCTATGGCTACACCTTC.

Note on this clone: An end of the junction does not agree with germline; a read error may underlie this. The V and J genes are TRBV30 and TRBJ1-2; D may be TRBD1 (5 bases). The CDR3 is made up of 15 amino acids. The germline V gene encodes CDR1 GTSNPN and CDR2 SVGIG (reference sequence). DNA of the CDR3: TGTACCTGGAGCCCCCCGACAGCGTTTAACTATGGCTACACCTTC. It codes for CTWSPPTAFNYGYTF.